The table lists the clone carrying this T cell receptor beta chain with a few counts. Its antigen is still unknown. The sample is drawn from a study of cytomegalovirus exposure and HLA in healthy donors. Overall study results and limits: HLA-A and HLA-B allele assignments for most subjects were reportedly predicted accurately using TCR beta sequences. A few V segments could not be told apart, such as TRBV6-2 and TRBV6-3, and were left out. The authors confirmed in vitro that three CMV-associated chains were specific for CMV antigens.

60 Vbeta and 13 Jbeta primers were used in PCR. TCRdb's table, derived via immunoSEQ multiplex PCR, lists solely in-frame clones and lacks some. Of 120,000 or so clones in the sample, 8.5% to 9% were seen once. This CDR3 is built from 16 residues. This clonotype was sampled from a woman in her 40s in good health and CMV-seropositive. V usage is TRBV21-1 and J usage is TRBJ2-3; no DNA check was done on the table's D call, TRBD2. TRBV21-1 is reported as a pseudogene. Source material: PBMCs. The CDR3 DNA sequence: TGTGCCAGCCAGGTAGCGGGGGGGGTGACCACAGATACGCAGTATTTT. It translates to CASQVAGGVTTDTQYF.